The text below deals with one T cell receptor (beta chain). Germline V gene data show CDR1 as SGDLS and CDR2 as YYNGEE. Between the trimmed V and J ends, which lost 4 bases and 3 bases, there was a span of 16 bases. The CDR3 contains 15 residues. This sample is drawn from a study of blood T cell repertoires in COVID-19. At the level of the study: Sites across the United States, Italy and Spain contributed samples from acute and convalescent COVID-19. T cells, B-cell-depleted T cells, or PBMCs supplied cDNA or gDNA.

Source study methods: It was from reference gene primer amplification that nucleated cell counts were estimated. This table comes from immunoSEQ multiplex PCR, and its TCRdb copy is limited to in-frame clones, with some not included. V and J calls and clone size come straight from that table; D and trimming were deduced from the DNA. The table has 90,000 to 110,000 clones, approximately 90% seen once. Material for sequencing was peripheral blood. The chain is built from TRBV9 and TRBJ1-1; D gene ambiguous. This sequence originates from a human donor in a cohort sampled during active COVID-19. CDR3 sequence: CASSPTDRGYTEAFF. In DNA form, the CDR3 reads TGTGCCAGCAGCCCCACGGACCGCGGGTACACTGAAGCTTTCTTT.